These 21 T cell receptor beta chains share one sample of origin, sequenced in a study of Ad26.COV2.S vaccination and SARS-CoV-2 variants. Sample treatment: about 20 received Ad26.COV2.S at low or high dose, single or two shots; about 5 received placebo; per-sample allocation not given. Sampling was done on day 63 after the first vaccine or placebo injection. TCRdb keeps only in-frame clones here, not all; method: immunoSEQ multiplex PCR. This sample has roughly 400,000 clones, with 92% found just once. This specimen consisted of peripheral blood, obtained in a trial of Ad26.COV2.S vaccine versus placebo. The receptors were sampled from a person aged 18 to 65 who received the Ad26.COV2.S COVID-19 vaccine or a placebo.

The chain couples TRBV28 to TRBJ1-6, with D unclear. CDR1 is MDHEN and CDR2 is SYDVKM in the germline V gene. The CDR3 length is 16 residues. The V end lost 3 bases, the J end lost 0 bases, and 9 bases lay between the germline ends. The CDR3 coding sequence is TGTGCCAGCAGTTTTGCGATGAGCTCCTATAATTCACCCCTCCACTTT. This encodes CASSFAMSSYNSPLHF.

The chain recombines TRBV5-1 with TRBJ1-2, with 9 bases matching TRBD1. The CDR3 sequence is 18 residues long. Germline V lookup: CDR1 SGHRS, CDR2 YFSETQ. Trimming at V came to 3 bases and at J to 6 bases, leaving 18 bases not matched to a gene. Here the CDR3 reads CASSSTSAGTGFGDGYTF. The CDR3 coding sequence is TGCGCCAGCAGCTCGACGAGCGCCGGGACAGGGTTTGGGGATGGCTACACCTTC.

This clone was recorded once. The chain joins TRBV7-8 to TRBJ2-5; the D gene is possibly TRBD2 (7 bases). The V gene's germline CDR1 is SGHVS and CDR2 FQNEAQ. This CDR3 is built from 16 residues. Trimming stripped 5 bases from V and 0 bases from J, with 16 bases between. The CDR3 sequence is CASSEGPGGYQETQYF. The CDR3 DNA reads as TGTGCCAGCAGCGAAGGTCCGGGGGGCTACCAAGAGACCCAGTACTTC.

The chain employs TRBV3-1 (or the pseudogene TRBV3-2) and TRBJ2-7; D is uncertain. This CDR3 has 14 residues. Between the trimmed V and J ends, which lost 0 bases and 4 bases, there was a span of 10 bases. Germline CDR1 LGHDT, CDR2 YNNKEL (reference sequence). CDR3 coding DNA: TGTGCCAGCAGCCAAGATTTCAGACTTTACGAGCAGTACTTC. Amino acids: CASSQDFRLYEQYF.

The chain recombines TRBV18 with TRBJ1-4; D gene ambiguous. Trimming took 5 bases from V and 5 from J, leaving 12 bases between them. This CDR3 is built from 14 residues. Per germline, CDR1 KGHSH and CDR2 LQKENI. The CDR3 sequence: CASSTRRPNEKLFF. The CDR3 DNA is TGTGCCAGCTCAACCAGGCGACCAAATGAAAAACTGTTTTTT.

In nucleotides, the CDR3 is TGCAGCGTTGGGCGCGGGGGTGGTAGCACAGATACGCAGTATTTT. Encoded protein: CSVGRGGGSTDTQYF. The chain joins TRBV29-1 to TRBJ2-3; TRBD2 matches 7 bases. CDR3 size: 15 residues. Per the germline V gene, CDR1 is SQVTM and CDR2 is ANQGSEA. Trimming took 4 bases from V and 0 from J; bases not matched to a gene: 7.

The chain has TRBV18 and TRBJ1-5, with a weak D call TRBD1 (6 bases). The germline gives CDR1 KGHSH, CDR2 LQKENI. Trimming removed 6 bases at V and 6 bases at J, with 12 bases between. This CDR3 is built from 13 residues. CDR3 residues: CASSPDSSQPQHF. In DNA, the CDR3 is TGTGCCAGCTCCCCGGACAGTAGTCAGCCCCAGCATTTT.

CDR3 sequence reads: CASSRTGENTGELFF. CDR3 DNA sequence: TGTGCCAGCAGCCGAACAGGGGAGAACACCGGGGAGCTGTTTTTT. The chain uses TRBV7-8 and TRBJ2-2, with 7 bases identical to TRBD1. The CDR3 contains 15 residues. J gave up 1 base and V 5 bases, and 4 bases lay outside the gene matches. Germline V gene data show CDR1 as SGHVS and CDR2 as FQNEAQ.

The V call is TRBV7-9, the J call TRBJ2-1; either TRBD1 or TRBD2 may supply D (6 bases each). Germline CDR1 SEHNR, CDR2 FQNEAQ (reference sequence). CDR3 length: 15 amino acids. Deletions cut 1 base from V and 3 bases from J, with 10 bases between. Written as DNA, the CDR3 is TGTGCCAGCAGCTTAGAGGGGGGCGACTACAATGAGCAGTTCTTC. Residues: CASSLEGGDYNEQFF.

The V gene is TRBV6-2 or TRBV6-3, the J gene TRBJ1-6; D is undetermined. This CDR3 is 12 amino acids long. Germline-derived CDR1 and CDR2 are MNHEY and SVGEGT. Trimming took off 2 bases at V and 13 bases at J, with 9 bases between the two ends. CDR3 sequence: CASSYPRNPLHF. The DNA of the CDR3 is TGTGCCAGCAGTTACCCCCGGAATCCCCTCCACTTT.

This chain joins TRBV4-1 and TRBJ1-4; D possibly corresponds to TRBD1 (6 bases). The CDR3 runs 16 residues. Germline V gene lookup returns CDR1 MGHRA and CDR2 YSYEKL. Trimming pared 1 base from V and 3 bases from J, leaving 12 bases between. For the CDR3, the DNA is TGCGCCAGCAGCCAAGGGACAGTCAGCCCTAATGAAAAACTGTTTTTT. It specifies CASSQGTVSPNEKLFF.

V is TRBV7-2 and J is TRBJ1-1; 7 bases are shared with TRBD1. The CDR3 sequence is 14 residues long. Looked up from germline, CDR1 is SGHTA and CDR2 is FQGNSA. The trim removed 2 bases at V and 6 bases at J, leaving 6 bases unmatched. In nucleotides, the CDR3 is TGTGCCAGCAGCTTACGGACGACAGGGCCTGAAGCTTTCTTT. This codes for CASSLRTTGPEAFF.

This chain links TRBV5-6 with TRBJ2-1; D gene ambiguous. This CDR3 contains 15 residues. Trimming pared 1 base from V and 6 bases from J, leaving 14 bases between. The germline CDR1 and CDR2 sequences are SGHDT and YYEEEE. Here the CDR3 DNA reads TGTGCCAGCAGCTTGTTTTCCTCCCAGAGCAATGAGCAGTTCTTC. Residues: CASSLFSSQSNEQFF.

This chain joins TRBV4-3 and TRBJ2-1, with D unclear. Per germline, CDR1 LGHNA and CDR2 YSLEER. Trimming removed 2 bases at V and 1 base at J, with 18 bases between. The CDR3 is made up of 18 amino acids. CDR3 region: CASSQFLASPSSYNEQFF. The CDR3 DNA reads TGCGCCAGCAGCCAATTTTTGGCCTCACCGAGTTCCTACAATGAGCAGTTCTTC.

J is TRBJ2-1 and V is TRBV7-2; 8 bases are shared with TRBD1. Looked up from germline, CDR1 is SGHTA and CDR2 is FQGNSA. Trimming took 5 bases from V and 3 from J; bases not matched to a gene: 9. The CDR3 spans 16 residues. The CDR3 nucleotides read TGTGCCAGCAGCCCACGGGACAGGACTTTCTACAATGAGCAGTTCTTC. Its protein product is CASSPRDRTFYNEQFF.

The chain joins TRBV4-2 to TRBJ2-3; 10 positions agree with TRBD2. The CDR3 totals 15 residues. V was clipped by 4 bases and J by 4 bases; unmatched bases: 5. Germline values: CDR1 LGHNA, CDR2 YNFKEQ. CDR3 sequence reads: CASSPQRGGPDTQYF. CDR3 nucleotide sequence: TGTGCCAGCAGCCCACAGCGGGGGGGCCCAGATACGCAGTATTTT.

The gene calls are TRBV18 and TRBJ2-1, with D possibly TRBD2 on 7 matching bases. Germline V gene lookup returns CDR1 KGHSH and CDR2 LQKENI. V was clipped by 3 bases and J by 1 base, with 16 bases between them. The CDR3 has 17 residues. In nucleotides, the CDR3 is TGTGCCAGCTCACCCACATTGGGGGGGCTGTCCTACAATGAGCAGTTCTTC. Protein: CASSPTLGGLSYNEQFF.

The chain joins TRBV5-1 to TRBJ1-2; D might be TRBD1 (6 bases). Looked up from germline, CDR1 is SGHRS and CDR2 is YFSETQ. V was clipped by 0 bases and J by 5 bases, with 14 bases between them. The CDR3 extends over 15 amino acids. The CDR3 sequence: CASSLVTQGVYGYTF. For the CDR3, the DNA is TGCGCCAGCAGCTTGGTCACACAGGGTGTATATGGCTACACCTTC.

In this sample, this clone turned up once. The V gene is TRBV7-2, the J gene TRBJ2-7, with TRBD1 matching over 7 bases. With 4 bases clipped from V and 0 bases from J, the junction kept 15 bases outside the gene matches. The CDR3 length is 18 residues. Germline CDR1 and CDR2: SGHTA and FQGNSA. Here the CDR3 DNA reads TGTGCCAGCAGCTACCAACCTGGGGCAGGGGGACGCTCCTACGAGCAGTACTTC. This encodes CASSYQPGAGGRSYEQYF.

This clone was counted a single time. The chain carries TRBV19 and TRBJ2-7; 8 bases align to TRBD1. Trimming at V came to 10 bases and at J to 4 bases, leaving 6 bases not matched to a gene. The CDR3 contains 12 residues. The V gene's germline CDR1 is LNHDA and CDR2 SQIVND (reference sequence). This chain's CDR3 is CATKDRVYEQYF. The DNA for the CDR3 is TGTGCCACAAAGGACAGGGTGTACGAGCAGTACTTC.

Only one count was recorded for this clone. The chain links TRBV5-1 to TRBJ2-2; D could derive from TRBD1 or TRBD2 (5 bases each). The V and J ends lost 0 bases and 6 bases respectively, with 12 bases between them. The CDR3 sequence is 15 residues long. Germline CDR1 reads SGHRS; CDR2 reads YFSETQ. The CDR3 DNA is TGCGCCAGCAGCTTGGCTCAGCCGGGACCCGGGGAGCTGTTTTTT. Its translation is CASSLAQPGPGELFF.